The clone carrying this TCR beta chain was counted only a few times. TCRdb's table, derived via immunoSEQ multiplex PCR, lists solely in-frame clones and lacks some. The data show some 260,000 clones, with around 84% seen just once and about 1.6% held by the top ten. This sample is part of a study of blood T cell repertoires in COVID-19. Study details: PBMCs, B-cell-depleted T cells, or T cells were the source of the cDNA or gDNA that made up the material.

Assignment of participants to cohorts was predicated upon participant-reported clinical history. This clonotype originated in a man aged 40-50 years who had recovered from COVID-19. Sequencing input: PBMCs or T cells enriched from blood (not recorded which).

In nucleotides, the CDR3 is TGTGCCAGCAAGTTAAGCGGGAGTTCCCACGAGCAGTACTTC. This sequence encodes CASKLSGSSHEQYF. The genes are TRBV28 and TRBJ2-7, with 8 bases fitting TRBD2. Germline loops: CDR1 MDHEN, CDR2 SYDVKM. The J segment lost 5 bases and the V segment lost 7 bases, leaving 10 bases of the junction unmatched. This CDR3 is 14 amino acids long.